The present T cell receptor beta chain was sequenced within a study of T cell responses to AZD1222 COVID-19 vaccine. Trimming pared 0 bases from V and 6 bases from J, leaving 16 bases between. Germline CDR1 and CDR2: SGHNT and YYREEE (reference sequence). The CDR3 is 16 amino acids. Libraries were prepared by immunoSEQ multiplex PCR; TCRdb keeps only in-frame clonotypes and omits some of them. The sample lists 200,000 or so clones, under 95% occurring once. This chain uses TRBV5-4 with TRBJ1-5, with D perhaps matching TRBD1 (6 bases). The sequence was obtained from an adult who received the AZD1222 COVID-19 vaccine. Sequenced here: peripheral blood, sampled 28 days after the second AZD1222 dose. The CDR3 loop reads CASSLAPGGRSQPQHF. In DNA form, the CDR3 reads TGTGCCAGCAGCTTGGCCCCCGGGGGCAGGAGTCAGCCCCAGCATTTT.